These 21 T cell receptor beta chains originate from one sample sequenced in a study of T-cell reconstitution after alpha-beta-depleted transplantation in children. This sample's TCRbeta library carried unique molecular identifier barcodes. TCRdb used MiXCR to reprocess the PCR reads, holding one entry per CDR3 protein. The profile shows 200,000 to 300,000 distinct CDR3 sequences, about 26% of them singletons. The sequences come from PBMCs, collected before TCRalphabeta/CD19-depleted stem cell transplant. The receptor source for this set is a girl aged 2-10 years with Fanconi anemia, due to receive a stem cell transplant.

This clonotype was counted a few times. The CDR3 DNA reads TGCGCCAGCAGCTTGCCCCGGGGCAGTACTTACGAGCAGTACTTC. Its translation is CASSLPRGSTYEQYF. The chain has TRBV5-1 and TRBJ2-7; D is tentatively TRBD1 or TRBD2 (5 bases each). V was cut by 1 base and J by 4 bases, with 15 bases left in between. The germline V gene has CDR1 SGHRS and CDR2 YFSETQ. The CDR3 totals 15 residues.

This clonotype was recorded at least ten times. The CDR3 sequence is CSARDSGLALHPPYEQYF. In nucleotides, the CDR3 is TGCAGTGCTAGAGATAGCGGACTAGCATTACATCCTCCCTACGAGCAGTACTTC. The rearrangement links TRBV20-1 to TRBJ2-7; 8 nucleotides line up with TRBD2. CDR3 length: 18 residues. Germline values: CDR1 DFQATT, CDR2 SNEGSKA (reference sequence). The trim removed 0 bases at V and 2 bases at J, leaving 15 bases unmatched.

This clonotype was picked up many times. This chain uses TRBV20-1 with TRBJ2-3; 9 nucleotides line up with TRBD2. This CDR3 comprises 16 residues. Germline V gene data show CDR1 as DFQATT and CDR2 as SNEGSKA (reference sequence). The V gene end was trimmed by 3 bases and the J gene end by 5 bases; junction bases not matched to a gene: 12. The CDR3 region has the DNA TGCAGTGCTAGCCCCTCTTGGCGGGAGGGCTTAGATACGCAGTATTTT. Protein product: CSASPSWREGLDTQYF.

The sample holds many counts of this clonotype. V gene TRBV20-1 combines with J gene TRBJ2-7; 7 bases are a match to TRBD2. Germline CDR1 DFQATT, CDR2 SNEGSKA (reference sequence). This CDR3 spans 18 amino acids. The V gene end was trimmed by 1 base and the J gene end by 0 bases; junction bases not matched to a gene: 15. The CDR3 region has the DNA TGCAGTGCTAGAGTTCCCGGGGGGACGACGGGGGGCTCCTACGAGCAGTACTTC. It is translated as CSARVPGGTTGGSYEQYF.

This clonotype was recorded many times. V gene TRBV12-3 or TRBV12-4 combines with J gene TRBJ1-1; unclear D gene. The CDR3 sequence is 16 residues long. Trimming left V 6 bases short and J 0 bases short, with 17 bases between. The CDR3 reads CASRERGERMNTEAFF. The CDR3 DNA is TGTGCCAGCAGGGAACGTGGGGAGCGGATGAACACTGAAGCTTTCTTT.

This clonotype was counted ten times or more. The gene calls are TRBV20-1 and TRBJ1-2; D is unclear. This CDR3 has 14 amino acids. Trimming cost V 0 bases and J 3 bases, with 11 bases left between them. The V gene's germline CDR1 is DFQATT and CDR2 SNEGSKA (reference sequence). CDR3 sequence: CSARDLGQDYGYTF. The CDR3 bases are TGCAGTGCTAGAGATCTTGGGCAGGACTATGGCTACACCTTC.

This clonotype was recorded many times. The rearrangement uses TRBV20-1 and TRBJ2-1; 9 bases are shared with TRBD2. Germline V gene lookup returns CDR1 DFQATT and CDR2 SNEGSKA (reference sequence). V lost 5 bases and J lost 9; bases outside the gene matches: 11. This CDR3 has 14 amino acids. The CDR3 DNA is TGCAGTGCTTCGGCGGGCGGGAGGGCCACTGAGCAGTTCTTC. Protein product: CSASAGGRATEQFF.

Here the CDR3 DNA reads TGTGCCAGCAGTGTATTGGGCCCCGAAGCTTTCTTT. Its protein is CASSVLGPEAFF. The chain is built from TRBV2 and TRBJ1-1; D is unclear. The ends were cut back, 4 bases at V and 8 bases at J, with 11 bases in the middle. This CDR3 contains 12 residues. The germline V gene has CDR1 SNHLY and CDR2 FYNNEI.

This clonotype was counted only a few times. The chain links TRBV20-1 to TRBJ2-7, with D perhaps matching TRBD1 (5 bases). V was shortened by 0 bases and J by 1 base, with 10 bases between the two germline ends. The CDR3 loop spans 14 amino acids. CDR1 and CDR2 (germline): DFQATT, SNEGSKA (reference sequence). CDR3 nucleotide sequence: TGCAGTGCTAGAGATTTGGACACTTCCTACGAGCAGTACTTC. Amino acids: CSARDLDTSYEQYF.

The V call is TRBV7-9, the J call TRBJ2-7; the match to TRBD2 covers 11 bases. The CDR3 is 13 amino acids. Germline V gene sequence: CDR1 SEHNR, CDR2 FQNEAQ (reference sequence). The junction had 5 bases not matched to a gene; V was cut back by 8 bases and J by 5 bases. CDR3: CASRGLADHEQYF. DNA of the CDR3: TGTGCCAGCCGGGGACTAGCGGATCACGAGCAGTACTTC.

This chain connects TRBV15 to TRBJ1-5, with D possibly being TRBD1 (5 bases). Trimming left V 0 bases short and J 1 base short, with 13 bases between. The CDR3 runs 17 residues. CDR1 is LNHNV and CDR2 is YYDKDF in the germline V gene (reference sequence). CDR3 nucleotide sequence: TGTGCCACCAGCAGAGATAGGGTCCGGGGCAGCAATCAGCCCCAGCATTTT. Translating it yields CATSRDRVRGSNQPQHF.

This clonotype showed up many times. V and J are TRBV20-1 and TRBJ1-3; 7 bases align to TRBD1. The V and J ends lost 3 bases and 1 base, in that order; junction bases with no gene match: 3. The CDR3 is 14 amino acids. Germline V gene lookup returns CDR1 DFQATT and CDR2 SNEGSKA (reference sequence). The CDR3 sequence is CSARDRSSGNTIYF. CDR3 nucleotide sequence: TGCAGTGCTAGGGACAGGTCTTCTGGAAACACCATATATTTT.

This clonotype has at least ten counts. CDR3 bases: TGCAGCGTTGGGTTTCTGAGCGGGACGGTTTTCTATGGCTACACCTTC. Translated: CSVGFLSGTVFYGYTF. V and J are TRBV29-1 and TRBJ1-2; possibly TRBD1 for D (5 bases). Germline V gene data show CDR1 as SQVTM and CDR2 as ANQGSEA. V was pared by 4 bases and J by 4 bases, with 22 bases between. CDR3 size: 16 residues.

This clonotype came up many times. CDR3: CASQLVGYYEQYF. CDR3 DNA: TGTGCCAGCCAACTAGTAGGGTACTACGAGCAGTACTTC. This chain links TRBV28 with TRBJ2-7, with D possibly TRBD2 on 5 matching bases. This CDR3 has 13 amino acids. Trimming took 8 bases from V and 3 from J, leaving 14 bases between them. Germline V gene sequence: CDR1 MDHEN, CDR2 SYDVKM. The full variable domain, rest sourced from reference TRBV28 and TRBJ2-7, is DVKVTQSSRYLVKRTGEKVFLECVQDMDHENMFWYRQDPGLGLRLIYFSYDVKMKEKGDIPEGYSVSREKKERFSLILESASTNQTSMYLCASQLVGYYEQYFGPGTRLTVT.

V is TRBV2 and J is TRBJ2-7, with 7 bases that match TRBD1. The CDR3 totals 14 residues. CDR1 and CDR2 from the germline V gene are SNHLY and FYNNEI. Germline trimming cut 5 bases from V and 0 bases from J; bases unmatched to any gene: 4. The CDR3 loop is CASSNDRVSYEQYF. CDR3 nucleotides: TGTGCCAGCAGTAACGACAGGGTCTCCTACGAGCAGTACTTC.

This clonotype was seen only a few times. It may be a read error: a sequence one base away is much more abundant. The J gene is TRBJ2-7, the V gene TRBV29-1; weak D call: TRBD2 (6 bases). The CDR3 spans 11 residues. Germline V CDR1 and CDR2: SQVTM, ANQGSEA. Trimming shortened V by 4 bases and J by 2 bases, and 6 bases separated the two germline ends. CDR3 nucleotides: TGCAGCGTTGCTAGCGCCTACGAGCAGTACTTC. Residues: CSVASAYEQYF.

At least ten counts were recorded for this clonotype. This sequence joins TRBV29-1 and TRBJ2-7; 12 bases align to TRBD2. Germline loops: CDR1 SQVTM, CDR2 ANQGSEA. CDR3 size: 14 residues. Trimming at V came to 5 bases and at J to 2 bases, leaving 4 bases not matched to a gene. The CDR3 region has the DNA TGCAGCGTTAGAGGACTAGCGGGACCCTACGAGCAGTACTTC. This encodes CSVRGLAGPYEQYF.

This clonotype was counted ten times or more. The CDR3 end shows no conserved phenylalanine or tryptophan, and so a read error is likely. The limits of the CDR3 on the DNA are not certain, so only TCRdb's listed CDR3 is given. The chain recombines TRBV10-1 with TRBJ2-7; the table's D call TRBD2 went unverified against the DNA. The CDR3 is 10 residues long, ends included. The germline V gene has CDR1 WNHNN and CDR2 SYGVQD (reference sequence). The CDR3 sequence is CARRGREGPC.

This clonotype was seen only a few times. The chain couples TRBV7-8 to TRBJ2-1; 9 bases are shared with TRBD2. This CDR3 contains 17 residues. Trimming took 1 base from V and 8 from J; bases not matched to a gene: 12. Germline V gene data show CDR1 as SGHVS and CDR2 as FQNEAQ. CDR3 sequence: CASSLVLTSGRFDEQFF. The CDR3 DNA is TGTGCCAGCAGCTTAGTCCTGACGAGCGGGAGGTTCGATGAGCAGTTCTTC.

The chain carries TRBV29-1 and TRBJ2-7; possibly TRBD2 for D (6 bases). The CDR3 extends over 14 amino acids. In germline, CDR1 is SQVTM, CDR2 ANQGSEA. The V and J ends lost 5 bases and 3 bases respectively, with 17 bases between them. CDR3 DNA sequence: TGCAGCGTTCGAAAACCGGGACTTCTCTACGAGCAGTACTTC. Its protein product is CSVRKPGLLYEQYF.

V gene TRBV5-1 combines with J gene TRBJ2-5; perhaps TRBD2 as D (5 bases). Trimming removed 4 bases from V and 1 base from J, with 17 bases in between. Germline values: CDR1 SGHRS, CDR2 YFSETQ. CDR3 length: 16 amino acids. The CDR3 nucleotides read TGCGCCAGCAGCCCGACGACTATAATACTCCAAGAGACCCAGTACTTC. Translation: CASSPTTIILQETQYF.